This TCR beta chain was identified in a study of blood T cells in healthy people across ages. Primers used in a second PCR of about 7 to 12 cycles were a sample-barcoded 5' primer and a J-beta primer mix. Each CDR3 protein is one row after TCRdb ran MiXCR on the 5' RACE reads. Of about 940,000 distinct CDR3 sequences listed, about 44% are singletons. Researchers isolated at least 6 million PBMCs per sample. This TCR was sampled from a man in his thirties or forties in good health. The sequenced sample consisted of blood.

CDR3 DNA sequence: TGTGCCAGCAGCAGGGACAGCAAATTTCAGCCCCAGCATTTT. Protein: CASSRDSKFQPQHF. This chain joins TRBV27 and TRBJ1-5, with 7 bases fitting TRBD1. The CDR3 extends over 14 amino acids. The V gene end was trimmed by 6 bases and the J gene end by 6 bases; junction bases not matched to a gene: 8. CDR1 and CDR2 (germline): MNHEY, SMNVEV (reference sequence).